This is a list of T cell receptor beta chains from one sample in a study of Graves' ophthalmopathy and Graves' hyperthyroidism. Each CDR3 protein is one row after TCRdb ran MiXCR on the multiplex PCR reads. The sample lists 500,000 to 700,000 distinct CDR3 sequences, about 20% occurring once. The sample comprised peripheral blood. All receptors come from a woman in her late teens or twenties with stable Graves' hyperthyroidism. Some clones in this sample may be carry-over from other donors' samples. The CDR3 runs from the conserved cysteine through the conserved F or W. A D gene is named only where the DNA matches it firmly. Rows may omit the clone size; those that give it use once, few, many or a size class.

clone_size j_call d_call v_call cdr3_aa cdr3_nt
few TRBJ1-2 . TRBV6-5 CASSFGEQHYGYTF TGTGCCAGCAGTTTTGGGGAACAGCACTATGGCTACACCTTC
few TRBJ1-2 . TRBV15 CATSRDADYGYTF TGTGCCACCAGCAGAGACGCCGACTATGGCTACACCTTC
few TRBJ2-5 . TRBV7-2 CASSEQLNGRETQYF TGTGCCAGCAGTGAACAGTTAAATGGGCGAGAGACCCAGTACTTC
. TRBJ2-2 TRBD2 TRBV5-6 CASSEAGGHTGELFF TGTGCCAGCAGCGAAGCGGGAGGCCACACCGGGGAGCTGTTTTTT
. TRBJ2-7 TRBD2 TRBV28 CASSLSPRGGSFEQYF TGTGCCAGCAGTTTAAGCCCCCGGGGGGGCTCGTTCGAGCAGTACTTC
few TRBJ1-4 TRBD1 TRBV6-2/TRBV6-3 CASRPPTGENEKLFF TGTGCCAGCAGACCACCGACAGGGGAAAATGAAAAACTGTTTTTT
many TRBJ1-1 TRBD1 TRBV2 CASSGRTGGGTEAFF TGTGCCAGCAGTGGTCGGACAGGTGGCGGCACTGAAGCTTTCTTT
many TRBJ1-2 . TRBV10-3 CALPPRDSRGYTF TGTGCCCTTCCGCCCCGAGACAGCCGGGGCTACACCTTC
many TRBJ2-2 TRBD2 TRBV7-9 CASGSLAGVSGELFF TGTGCCAGCGGCAGCCTAGCGGGAGTTTCCGGGGAGCTGTTTTTT
. TRBJ2-5 . TRBV15 CATSRDPRETQYF TGTGCCACCAGCAGAGATCCCCGGGAGACCCAGTACTTC
. TRBJ2-7 TRBD2 TRBV12-5 CASGLVVAGNAEQYF TGTGCTAGTGGTTTGGTAGTAGCGGGGAATGCCGAGCAGTACTTC
many TRBJ1-1 TRBD1 TRBV20-1 CSARDPGQLNTEAFF TGCAGTGCTAGAGACCCGGGACAGTTGAACACTGAAGCTTTCTTT
many TRBJ1-2 . TRBV12-3/TRBV12-4 CASSLEYIANYGYTF TGTGCCAGCAGTTTAGAATACATTGCTAACTATGGCTACACCTTC
many TRBJ1-2 TRBD1 TRBV11-3 CASSLGQGAANYGYTF TGTGCCAGCAGCTTAGGACAGGGGGCCGCCAACTATGGCTACACCTTC
many TRBJ1-1 TRBD1 TRBV28 CASSTGGSFTEAFF TGTGCCAGCAGCACAGGGGGCTCGTTCACTGAAGCTTTCTTT
. TRBJ2-7 TRBD2 TRBV5-6 CASSSYRTSGISSYEQYF TGTGCCAGCAGCTCCTATCGGACTAGCGGGATTAGCTCCTACGAGCAGTACTTC
many TRBJ1-1 . TRBV7-9 CASSLATGAYTEAFF TGTGCCAGCAGCTTAGCGACAGGAGCGTACACTGAAGCTTTCTTT
many TRBJ1-1 . TRBV5-1 CASSWMEGGITEAFF TGCGCCAGCAGCTGGATGGAGGGGGGAATAACTGAAGCTTTCTTT
. TRBJ1-1 . TRBV6-1 CASRTNGAVNTEAFF TGTGCCAGCAGAACCAATGGGGCCGTGAACACTGAAGCTTTCTTT
many TRBJ2-7 TRBD2 TRBV4-1 CASSRELAGRGGEQYF TGCGCCAGCAGCCGGGAGCTAGCGGGAAGGGGTGGCGAGCAGTACTTC
. TRBJ2-7 . TRBV12-3/TRBV12-4 CASSDLRSYEQYF TGTGCCAGCAGCGACTTACGCTCCTACGAGCAGTACTTC
. TRBJ1-2 TRBD1 TRBV12-3/TRBV12-4 CASSLAHRGVNYGYTF TGTGCCAGCAGTTTAGCACACAGGGGAGTCAACTATGGCTACACCTTC
. TRBJ2-4 . TRBV19 CASRHAVGKNIKYF TGTGCCAGTCGCCATGCAGTCGGCAAAAACATTAAGTACTTC
. TRBJ1-2 TRBD1 TRBV12-3/TRBV12-4 CASSLLGQGSYGYTF TGTGCCAGCAGTTTATTGGGACAGGGTTCCTATGGCTACACCTTC